The 8 T cell receptor beta chains below were found in one sample sequenced in a study of T cell responses to AZD1222 COVID-19 vaccine. Data came from immunoSEQ multiplex PCR; TCRdb stores just in-frame clones and leaves some out. The table lists just under 150,000 clones, approximately 88% of them singletons. Sequences were derived from peripheral blood, sampled 28 days after the second dose of the MenACWY control vaccine. The receptor set was obtained from an adult who received the MenACWY meningococcal vaccine as a control.

J is TRBJ2-1 and V is TRBV5-6; 10 positions match TRBD2. The CDR3 totals 15 residues. V was clipped by 4 bases and J by 2 bases; unmatched bases: 3. CDR1 and CDR2 (germline): SGHDT, YYEEEE. Here the CDR3 reads CASSLAGAAYNEQFF. CDR3 in DNA: TGTGCCAGCAGCCTAGCGGGGGCGGCCTACAATGAGCAGTTCTTC.

The chain uses TRBV11-2 and TRBJ2-1, with 12 bases that match TRBD2. V shed 5 bases, J shed 6 bases, and the junction held 5 bases outside the gene matches. In germline, CDR1 is SGHAT, CDR2 FQNNGV. The CDR3 is made up of 15 amino acids. The CDR3, as DNA: TGTGCCAGCAGCCCCAGGACTAGCGGGGCCAATGAGCAGTTCTTC. Amino acids: CASSPRTSGANEQFF.

This chain joins TRBV4-2 and TRBJ2-4; 7 positions agree with TRBD1. This CDR3 is built from 16 residues. Germline V gene lookup returns CDR1 LGHNA and CDR2 YNFKEQ. With V trimmed by 0 bases and J by 0 bases, 2 bases remained unmatched. The DNA for the CDR3 is TGTGCCAGCAGCCAAGAAAGGGGGCTAGCCAAAAACATTCAGTACTTC. This sequence encodes CASSQERGLAKNIQYF.

The V call is TRBV9, the J call TRBJ2-7; 9 bases match TRBD2. V lost 4 bases and J lost 1; bases outside the gene matches: 6. This CDR3 is 15 amino acids long. Germline lookup yields CDR1 SGDLS and CDR2 YYNGEE. CDR3 loop: CASSQETSGSYEQYF. In DNA form, the CDR3 reads TGTGCCAGCAGCCAAGAGACTAGCGGTTCCTACGAGCAGTACTTC.

The V and J genes are TRBV11-3 and TRBJ2-7, with 9 bases identical to TRBD2. Germline lookup yields CDR1 SGHNT and CDR2 YENEEA. The CDR3 has 13 amino acids. V lost 1 base, J lost 12 bases, and 7 bases stayed unmatched. The DNA for the CDR3 is TGTGCCAGCAGCTTAGGCGGGGGGGGAGACGCGTACTTC. Residues: CASSLGGGGDAYF.

V and J are TRBV2 and TRBJ1-1; unclear D gene. Trimming took 7 bases from V and 6 from J, leaving 15 bases between them. This CDR3 is 13 amino acids long. Per the germline V gene, CDR1 is SNHLY and CDR2 is FYNNEI. Written as DNA, the CDR3 is TGTGCCAGCAAGGCAACGCAAGTGGCTGAAGCTTTCTTT. This sequence encodes CASKATQVAEAFF.

This chain connects TRBV24-1 to TRBJ2-1; D is possibly TRBD2 (5 bases). From germline, CDR1 is KGHDR and CDR2 SFDVKD. Trimming removed 0 bases at V and 1 base at J, with 12 bases between. This CDR3 has 17 residues. The CDR3 bases are TGTGCCACCAGTGATTTGGCGGGCCTTGGGTCCTACAATGAGCAGTTCTTC. It is translated as CATSDLAGLGSYNEQFF.

The chain links TRBV11-3 to TRBJ1-1; the D is unclear. CDR3 size: 13 residues. Germline-derived CDR1 and CDR2 are SGHNT and YENEEA. The V and J ends lost 5 bases and 1 base respectively, with 8 bases between them. CDR3 in amino acids: CASSPGPNTEAFF. CDR3 nucleotide sequence: TGTGCCAGCAGCCCCGGGCCGAACACTGAAGCTTTCTTT. The full variable domain, in which reference TRBV11-3 and TRBJ1-1 provide the parts outside the CDR3, is EAGVVQSPRYKIIEKKQPVAFWCNPISGHNTLYWYLQNLGQGPELLIRYENEEAVDDSQLPKDRFSAERLKGVDSTLKIQPAELGDSAVYLCASSPGPNTEAFFGQGTRLTVV.